The next 15 T cell receptor beta chains were all read from a single sample in a study of shared clonotypes between healthy human individuals. Sequenced by immunoSEQ multiplex PCR; TCRdb stores in-frame clones only, minus some. The sample yields roughly 2,500,000 clones, roughly 93% seen once. Sequenced material: naive CD4+ T cells from PBMCs. Subset here: CD45RA+ positively selected. These TCRs come from a man between 18 and 29 years old in good health. Some clones in this sample may be carry-over from other donors' samples.

The V call is TRBV7-9, the J call TRBJ2-1; D is perhaps TRBD1 or TRBD2 (6 bases each). Germline V lookup: CDR1 SEHNR, CDR2 FQNEAQ (reference sequence). Trimming left V 7 bases short and J 8 bases short, with 30 bases between. There are 18 residues in the CDR3. This chain's CDR3 is CASTKNFRGTVKGDEQFF. The CDR3 region has the DNA TGTGCCAGCACCAAAAATTTCCGGGGGACCGTTAAGGGGGATGAGCAGTTCTTC.

This rearrangement joins TRBV6-6 to TRBJ1-4, with TRBD1 as a possible D gene (5 bases). Germline assignment: CDR1 MNHNY and CDR2 SVGAGI (reference sequence). This CDR3 has 15 amino acids. V lost 5 bases, J lost 4 bases, and 14 bases lay in between. The CDR3 nucleotides are TGTGCCAGCAGTCGTGGGGGGACGGTTAATGAAAAACTGTTTTTT. Encoded protein: CASSRGGTVNEKLFF.

The chain has TRBV18 and TRBJ2-7, with 7 nucleotides matching TRBD2. Germline V gene sequence: CDR1 KGHSH, CDR2 LQKENI. The V and J ends lost 6 bases and 5 bases, in that order; junction bases with no gene match: 10. The CDR3 has 14 amino acids. In DNA, the CDR3 is TGTGCCAGCTCCCAGGGCGGGAGCCCCCACGAGCAGTACTTC. It codes for CASSQGGSPHEQYF.

Remarks on this clone: The sample contains more than one DNA sequence encoding this CDR3. The chain joins TRBV7-3 to TRBJ2-1; 12 bases line up with TRBD2. J gave up 4 bases and V 5 bases, and 3 bases lay outside the gene matches. Germline V gene lookup returns CDR1 SGHTA and CDR2 FQGTGA. The CDR3 extends over 15 amino acids. The CDR3, as DNA: TGTGCCAGCAGCGCCCTAGCGGGAGGGTACAATGAGCAGTTCTTC. Translated, it gives CASSALAGGYNEQFF.

This chain links TRBV29-1 with TRBJ2-7; TRBD1 might be the D (6 bases). Germline V gives CDR1 SQVTM, CDR2 ANQGSEA. V lost 5 bases, J lost 2 bases, and 13 bases lay in between. CDR3 length equals 13 residues. CDR3 sequence reads: CSVIQGTTYEQYF. The CDR3 DNA sequence: TGCAGCGTTATTCAGGGGACGACCTACGAGCAGTACTTC.

The chain uses TRBV5-1 and TRBJ2-7, with a possible D match to TRBD2 (6 bases). Germline lookup yields CDR1 SGHRS and CDR2 YFSETQ. The CDR3 covers 19 residues. V was clipped by 0 bases and J by 3 bases, with 25 bases between them. This chain's CDR3 is CASSLGLGGMNSAVYEQYF. CDR3 DNA: TGCGCCAGCAGCTTGGGACTGGGAGGAATGAACTCTGCAGTCTACGAGCAGTACTTC.

This rearrangement joins TRBV7-6 to TRBJ1-6; D might be TRBD1 (5 bases). The V end was cut by 3 bases, the J end by 8 bases, with 14 bases between. Per the germline V gene, CDR1 is SGHVS and CDR2 is FNYEAQ. The CDR3 has 15 amino acids. CDR3 protein: CASSFGQGRDSPLHF. The CDR3 DNA reads as TGTGCCAGCAGCTTTGGGCAGGGCCGGGATTCACCCCTCCACTTT.

As regards this clone: Other DNA sequences within the sample encode an identical CDR3. The gene calls are TRBV7-9 and TRBJ2-5, with D unresolved. Trimming took 3 bases from V and 1 from J, leaving 9 bases between them. CDR3 length: 14 residues. Germline V gene sequence: CDR1 SEHNR, CDR2 FQNEAQ (reference sequence). This CDR3 reads CASSFLGSQETQYF. CDR3 nucleotide sequence: TGTGCCAGCAGCTTTTTAGGGTCCCAAGAGACCCAGTACTTC.

The chain is built from TRBV7-9 and TRBJ1-1; D is unresolved. CDR3 length: 13 residues. Germline CDR1 SEHNR, CDR2 FQNEAQ (reference sequence). Trimming left V 5 bases short and J 4 bases short, with 11 bases between. The DNA for the CDR3 is TGTGCCAGCAGCGCGAGGGTAACCACTGAAGCTTTCTTT. This encodes CASSARVTTEAFF.

The chain combines TRBV18 with TRBJ1-1, with a possible D match to TRBD1 (6 bases). CDR1 KGHSH and CDR2 LQKENI come from the germline V gene. This CDR3 is built from 14 residues. With 6 bases removed from V and 3 bases from J, the gap between germline ends came to 14 bases. Here the CDR3 reads CASSWAGADTEAFF. The CDR3 DNA follows: TGTGCCAGCTCCTGGGCAGGGGCTGACACTGAAGCTTTCTTT.

The rearrangement uses TRBV5-1 and TRBJ1-1, with 10 bases matching TRBD1. The V gene end was trimmed by 2 bases and the J gene end by 0 bases; junction bases not matched to a gene: 10. CDR1 and CDR2 (germline): SGHRS, YFSETQ. This CDR3 has 18 residues. CDR3 DNA: TGCGCCAGCAGCTTCGAGGGGGACAGGGGTTCAATGAACACTGAAGCTTTCTTT. Its translation is CASSFEGDRGSMNTEAFF.

The chain employs TRBV15 and TRBJ2-6, with a tentative D call TRBD1 (5 bases). The germline V gene encodes CDR1 LNHNV and CDR2 YYDKDF (reference sequence). V dropped 8 bases and J dropped 0 bases, with 11 bases sitting between them. This CDR3 contains 15 residues. CDR3 sequence reads: CATGAGNSGANVLTF. The CDR3 nucleotides read TGTGCCACCGGGGCAGGGAACTCTGGGGCCAACGTCCTGACTTTC.

The rearrangement uses TRBV10-3 and TRBJ1-1, with D possibly matching TRBD1 (6 bases). There are 13 residues in the CDR3. The germline V gene has CDR1 ENHRY and CDR2 SYGVKD. V was clipped by 2 bases and J by 5 bases, with 9 bases between them. DNA of the CDR3: TGTGCCATCAGTGAGACAGGGAGGACTGAAGCTTTCTTT. It is translated as CAISETGRTEAFF.

This clone was observed once. The genes are TRBV7-6 and TRBJ2-7, with TRBD1 identical over 8 bases. The CDR3 length is 16 residues. Trimming cost V 1 base and J 2 bases; bases outside gene matches: 7. CDR1 and CDR2 (germline): SGHVS, FNYEAQ. The CDR3 sequence is CASSLGSGQGAYEQYF. The CDR3 DNA is TGTGCCAGCAGCTTAGGTTCAGGACAGGGCGCCTACGAGCAGTACTTC.

The rearrangement links TRBV5-4 to TRBJ1-1, with D possibly TRBD1 on 5 matching bases. This CDR3 has 15 residues. Germline CDR1 SGHNT, CDR2 YYREEE (reference sequence). V was trimmed by 0 bases and J by 5 bases, leaving 14 bases between them. Here the CDR3 DNA reads TGTGCCAGCAGCTTGGGCGTGGGGCGTGAGACTGAAGCTTTCTTT. The encoded protein is CASSLGVGRETEAFF. The complete variable domain, with remaining parts taken from reference TRBV5-4 and TRBJ1-1, reads ETGVTQSPTHLIKTRGQQVTLRCSSQSGHNTVSWYQQALGQGPQFIFQYYREEENGRGNFPPRFSGLQFPNYSSELNVNALELDDSALYLCASSLGVGRETEAFFGQGTRLTVV.